This T cell receptor (beta chain) was found in a study of T cell clusters in autoimmune cytopenias. Multiplex touch-down PCR amplified TRB using TRB-A and TRB-B pools in one tube. No DNA is given; TCRdb re-called the multiplex PCR reads and lists each CDR3 protein once. The sample shows 4,000 to 5,000 distinct CDR3 sequences, and about 10% sits with its ten largest clones. The CDR3 runs 15 residues. CDR1 is MDHEN and CDR2 is SYDVKM in the germline V gene. Approximately 40,000 genome equivalents of blood DNA were amplified for TRB. These data are also associated with another study on T cell repertoires in aging, cancer and after chemotherapy.

The V and J genes are TRBV28 and TRBJ1-2; the TCRdb D gene call, TRBD1, has no DNA to confirm it. The sequenced sample was peripheral blood. The receptor was derived from a human donor in good health. This CDR3 is CASSPQTGGWYGYTF.